This T cell receptor beta chain was documented in a study of blood T cells in healthy people across ages. Broader study findings: Expanded clonotype shifts may have been confounded, as the donors had an unknown CMV status.

This CDR3 has 14 amino acids. Trimming took 2 bases from V and 5 from J, leaving 13 bases between them. CDR1 is LGHDT and CDR2 is YNNKEL in the germline V gene (reference sequence). Next came a second PCR, run for 7 to 11 cycles, which used a sample-barcoded 5' primer along with a J-beta primer mix. TCRdb re-analysed the 5' RACE reads in MiXCR, keeping a single row per CDR3 protein. Altogether more than 1,000,000 distinct CDR3 sequences are present, almost 25% being singletons, with the ten largest covering 0.65% to 0.75%. About this clonotype itself: Its antigen is unknown.

These data also featured in a second study, about T cells of mothers and their children. That work contributes: Thymic selection shapes TCR recombination output similarly in related and unrelated pairs. It was related mother-child pairs that showed slightly higher overlap than unrelated pairs, without reaching significance.

This TCR derives from a girl aged 2 to 10 in good health. Sequencing used blood. The J gene is TRBJ2-7, the V gene TRBV3-1; D remains unclear. This CDR3 is CASSQRPRFDEQYF. CDR3 in DNA: TGTGCCAGCAGCCAAAGGCCCCGATTCGACGAGCAGTACTTC.